These 4 T cell receptor beta chains originate from one sample sequenced in a study of blood T cell repertoires in COVID-19. The table came from immunoSEQ multiplex PCR; TCRdb's copy has only in-frame clones and leaves some out. The table lists some 50,000 clones, about 88% of them singletons. Sequences were obtained from peripheral blood. The receptors stem from a woman in her 70s with active COVID-19.

V is TRBV21-1 and J is TRBJ1-2; the table names TRBD1, a call not compared with the DNA. TRBV21-1 is deemed a pseudogene. CDR3 length: 15 amino acids. CDR3 residues: CASSKGQASNYGYTF. CDR3 bases: TGTGCCAGCAGCAAAGGGCAGGCCTCTAACTATGGCTACACCTTC.

The chain uses TRBV28 and TRBJ2-3; 7 bases align to TRBD2. CDR1 MDHEN and CDR2 SYDVKM come from the germline V gene. The CDR3 covers 17 residues. V lost 6 bases, J lost 3 bases, and 15 bases stayed unmatched. Here the CDR3 DNA reads TGTGCCAGCAGGATGTCTAGCGGCCGGTGGGGTACAGATACGCAGTATTTT. Its translation: CASRMSSGRWGTDTQYF. The variable domain in full, completed from reference TRBV28 and TRBJ2-3, reads DVKVTQSSRYLVKRTGEKVFLECVQDMDHENMFWYRQDPGLGLRLIYFSYDVKMKEKGDIPEGYSVSREKKERFSLILESASTNQTSMYLCASRMSSGRWGTDTQYFGPGTRLTVL.

The chain recombines TRBV5-1 with TRBJ2-7; 9 positions agree with TRBD2. This CDR3 contains 15 residues. The germline V gene has CDR1 SGHRS and CDR2 YFSETQ. The junction had 4 bases not matched to a gene; V was cut back by 3 bases and J by 0 bases. The CDR3 is CASSSRLAASYEQYF. CDR3 in DNA: TGCGCCAGCAGCTCGAGACTAGCGGCCTCCTACGAGCAGTACTTC.

This chain joins TRBV12-5 and TRBJ2-1; D is perhaps TRBD2 (6 bases). Trimming removed 7 bases at V and 0 bases at J, with 10 bases between. Germline CDR1 is LGHNT and CDR2 is FRNRAP. The CDR3 is made up of 14 amino acids. CDR3 sequence: CASAKGLSYNEQFF. Written as DNA, the CDR3 is TGTGCTAGTGCCAAGGGACTCTCCTACAATGAGCAGTTCTTC.